The rows below give T cell receptor beta chains drawn from one sample of a study of immune evolution from preneoplasia to lung adenocarcinoma. Assay: immunoSEQ multiplex PCR; the TCRdb copy retains only in-frame clones and omits some. The sample lists 5,100 or so clones; about four fifths were seen once. Sequenced input: FFPE normal lung tissue adjacent to the tumor. The receptors originated from a person aged 50-69 years with lung adenocarcinoma. Each CDR3 is given with its conserved first and last residue. Fields, in order: D gene, V gene, clone size, J gene, CDR3 protein, CDR3 DNA. D genes are given only for firm matches. Rows give clone size only sometimes, using once, few, many, or a class for an expanded clone.

>TRBD2|TRBV11-2|-|TRBJ2-1
CASSLWAGDSNEQFF
TGTGCCAGCAGCTTATGGGCGGGAGATTCAAATGAGCAGTTCTTC
>-|TRBV30|medium-sized|TRBJ2-1
CAWSRDSGEQFF
TGTGCCTGGAGTAGGGACTCTGGAGAGCAGTTCTTC
>-|TRBV28|-|TRBJ2-7
CASSPTLSYEQYF
TGTGCCAGCAGTCCCACCCTTAGCTACGAGCAGTACTTC
>-|TRBV5-1|-|TRBJ2-2
CASSLRQNTGELFF
TGCGCCAGCAGCTTGAGACAAAACACCGGGGAGCTGTTTTTT
>-|TRBV5-1|-|TRBJ1-1
CASSLEGFTEAFF
TGCGCCAGCAGCTTGGAGGGGTTCACTGAAGCTTTCTTT
>TRBD1|TRBV12-5|-|TRBJ2-7
CASGLVGTGAFKGQYF
TGTGCTAGTGGTTTGGTAGGGACAGGGGCATTCAAGGGGCAGTACTTC
>TRBD1|TRBV20-1|-|TRBJ1-1
CSADRDSRAFF
TGCAGTGCTGACAGGGATTCGAGAGCTTTCTTT
>-|TRBV2|-|TRBJ2-1
CASSESVAMSHNEQFF
TGTGCCAGCAGTGAATCTGTGGCAATGAGCCACAATGAGCAGTTCTTC
>-|TRBV5-6|-|TRBJ2-3
CASSLGGSDTQYF
TGTGCCAGCAGCTTGGGCGGCTCAGATACGCAGTATTTT
>-|TRBV7-7|few|TRBJ2-2
CATGTPGTGELFF
TGTGCCACCGGGACCCCGGGCACCGGGGAGCTGTTTTTT
>-|TRBV28|-|TRBJ2-7
CASNAGSSYEQYF
TGTGCCAGCAATGCGGGTAGTTCCTACGAGCAGTACTTC
>TRBD2|TRBV29-1|-|TRBJ2-1
CSGGGTSGNDEQFF
TGCAGCGGGGGGGGGACTAGCGGGAACGATGAGCAGTTCTTC
>TRBD1|TRBV12-5|-|TRBJ2-1
CASGPTGGEYNEQFF
TGTGCTAGTGGTCCGACAGGGGGCGAATACAATGAGCAGTTCTTC
>-|TRBV9|-|TRBJ2-3
CASSVDRDGTDTQYF
TGTGCCAGCAGCGTAGACCGTGATGGGACAGATACGCAGTATTTT
>-|TRBV11-2|-|TRBJ1-2
CASSREGYGYTF
TGTGCCAGCAGCCGGGAGGGCTATGGCTACACCTTC
>TRBD2|TRBV5-6|-|TRBJ2-7
CASSYSRASGSYEQYF
TGTGCCAGCAGCTACAGTCGAGCTAGCGGCTCCTACGAGCAGTACTTC
>TRBD1|TRBV2|-|TRBJ2-2
CASSRQGPQNTGELFF
TGTGCCAGCAGTCGACAGGGTCCCCAAAACACCGGGGAGCTGTTTTTT
>-|TRBV29-1|-|TRBJ2-7
CSVGGVLHEQYF
TGCAGCGTTGGTGGGGTGTTGCACGAGCAGTACTTC
>-|TRBV15|-|TRBJ1-5
CATSIGGQPQHF
TGTGCCACCAGCATCGGAGGCCAGCCCCAGCATTTT
>-|TRBV19|few|TRBJ2-3
CASSIGGSTDTQYF
TGTGCCAGTAGTATTGGGGGGAGCACAGATACGCAGTATTTT
>-|TRBV27|-|TRBJ2-1
CASSLNSGGQNEQFF
TGTGCCAGCAGTTTAAATTCAGGAGGGCAGAACGAGCAGTTCTTC
>-|TRBV9|-|TRBJ1-2
CASSVDEGYGYTF
TGTGCCAGCAGCGTAGACGAGGGGTATGGCTACACCTTC
>TRBD2|TRBV6-4|-|TRBJ2-1
CASSDSAAGGSNEQFF
TGTGCCAGCAGTGACTCAGCAGCGGGAGGTTCCAATGAGCAGTTCTTC
>-|TRBV10-3|-|TRBJ2-1
CAIQLNNEQFF
TGTGCCATTCAACTTAACAATGAGCAGTTCTTC